The next 12 T cell receptor gamma chains were all read from a single sample in a study of Vδ1+ human thymocytes. Whole-study findings and limits: Thymic TRG and TRD repertoires appeared highly polyclonal, with Gaussian CDR3 length distributions.

Extracted RNA was reverse transcribed into cDNA. CDR3 amplicons came from multiplex PCR with pooled V-gene forward and constant-region reverse primers. TCRdb processed the multiplex PCR reads again with the CATT caller. The sample yields some 6,500 gamma-chain clones, 40% to 50% seen once. These receptors have no known antigen. Sequenced sample: Vdelta1+ gamma-delta thymocytes from the thymus. The subset denotes: FACS-sorted CD3+ TCRalphabeta- TCRVdelta1+ TCRVdelta2- thymocytes. The receptor source for this set is a boy in the first two years of life who had congenital heart surgery.

In its sample, this clone was seen a few times. This chain uses TRGV9 with TRGJ1 or TRGJ2. The CDR3 extends over 13 amino acids. Germline V gene lookup returns CDR1 GITISATS and CDR2 ISYDGTV (reference sequence). After removal of 0 bases from V and 5 bases from J, the junction contained 4 bases not matched to a gene. CDR3 loop: CALWEVGNYKKLF. The DNA for the CDR3 is TGTGCCTTGTGGGAGGTGGGGAATTATAAGAAACTCTTT.

The gene calls are TRGV3 and TRGJ1 or TRGJ2. The J gene was missing in TCRdb and was found by matching the end of the DNA to germline. The CDR3 has 14 residues. V shed 0 bases, J shed 3 bases, and the junction held 5 bases outside the gene matches. The germline CDR1 and CDR2 sequences are VTNTFY and YDVSTARD (reference sequence). The CDR3 spells CATWDRQIYYKKLF. The CDR3 coding sequence is TGTGCCACCTGGGACAGGCAGATTTATTATAAGAAACTCTTT.

J is TRGJ1 or TRGJ2 and V is TRGV4. Here the J gene was assigned by germline matching of the DNA, as TCRdb has none. Germline-derived CDR1 and CDR2 are EGSTGY and YDSYTSSV. There are 12 residues in the CDR3. The junction had 8 bases not matched to a gene; V was cut back by 3 bases and J by 9 bases. The CDR3 DNA follows: TGTGCCACCTGGGATACCGTGCCTAAGAAACTCTTT. Translating gives CATWDTVPKKLF.

Only one count was recorded for this clone. The gene calls are TRGV4 and TRGJP2. Because TCRdb records no J gene, it was assigned here through a match of the DNA to germline. With 1 base clipped from V and 1 base from J, the junction kept 3 bases outside the gene matches. Germline V CDR1 and CDR2: EGSTGY, YDSYTSSV. The CDR3 is 15 residues long. Here the CDR3 reads CATWDGPSSDWIKTF. The CDR3 DNA reads as TGTGCCACCTGGGATGGACCTAGTAGTGATTGGATCAAGACGTTT.

This clone has just a few counts. The chain recombines TRGV3 with TRGJP1. TCRdb does not report a J gene; here it was assigned by matching the DNA to germline references. Trimming cost V 3 bases and J 5 bases; bases outside gene matches: 12. The CDR3 runs 16 residues. The V gene's germline CDR1 is VTNTFY and CDR2 YDVSTARD (reference sequence). This chain's CDR3 is CATWDWRDGTGWFKIF. The DNA for the CDR3 is TGTGCCACCTGGGACTGGAGAGACGGAACTGGTTGGTTCAAGATATTT.

This chain connects TRGV5 to TRGJ1 or TRGJ2. The CDR3 has 13 amino acids. V dropped 5 bases and J dropped 1; count of bases not matched to a gene: 5. Germline V gene lookup returns CDR1 VINAFY and CDR2 YDVSNSKD. The DNA for the CDR3 is TGTGCCACCTGGGGGCCCAATTATTATAAGAAACTCTTT. This codes for CATWGPNYYKKLF.

This clone was observed a handful of times. The gene calls are TRGV9 and TRGJ1 or TRGJ2. The J gene, absent from TCRdb, was called here by matching the DNA to germline. The germline V gene has CDR1 GITISATS and CDR2 ISYDGTV (reference sequence). The V segment lost 0 bases and the J segment 6 bases; nucleotides outside the gene matches: 11. The CDR3 has 15 amino acids. CDR3 loop: CALWEVQKGCYKKLF. The DNA of the CDR3 is TGTGCCTTGTGGGAGGTGCAAAAAGGGTGTTATAAGAAACTCTTT.

This clone appeared a single time. This chain links TRGV5 with TRGJ1 or TRGJ2. No J gene is reported in TCRdb; it was inferred here by comparing the DNA with germline. Losses at the gene ends were 6 bases for V and 2 bases for J; bases not matched to a gene: 7. Germline values: CDR1 VINAFY, CDR2 YDVSNSKD. The CDR3 has 13 residues. The CDR3 DNA follows: TGTGCCACCTGGATCCCCTATTATTATAAGAAACTCTTT. Translating it yields CATWIPYYYKKLF.

No V gene was called, though TRGJ1 or TRGJ2 was called as the J gene. The CDR3 has 13 residues. The CDR3 DNA sequence: TGTGCCACCTTTTATTATCGTTATTATAAGAAACTCTTT. It is translated as CATFYYRYYKKLF.

This clone was counted only a few times. V and J are TRGV3 and TRGJP2. Assignment of the J gene here rests on matching the DNA to germline, because TCRdb gives none. Per the germline V gene, CDR1 is VTNTFY and CDR2 is YDVSTARD (reference sequence). V trimming: 0 bases; J trimming: 2 bases; junction bases outside the gene matches: 6. This CDR3 comprises 16 residues. DNA for the CDR3: TGTGCCACCTGGGACAGGCGGGGCAGTAGTGATTGGATCAAGACGTTT. It translates to CATWDRRGSSDWIKTF.

For this clone: This may come from a read error, since a much larger clone is one base off. This sample also contains other DNA sequences that code for the same CDR3. The chain couples TRGV3 to TRGJ1 or TRGJ2. Per the germline V gene, CDR1 is VTNTFY and CDR2 is YDVSTARD (reference sequence). V shed 0 bases and J 4 bases; nucleotides not matched to a gene: 3. The CDR3 sequence is 13 residues long. CDR3 in amino acids: CATWDRNYYKKLF. In DNA form, the CDR3 reads TGTGCCACCTGGGACAGGAACTATTATAAGAAACTCTTT.

This clone is labeled medium-sized. This chain links TRGV9 with TRGJ1 or TRGJ2. From germline, CDR1 is GITISATS and CDR2 ISYDGTV (reference sequence). The trim removed 3 bases at V and 1 base at J, leaving 12 bases unmatched. The CDR3 has 16 amino acids. DNA of the CDR3: TGTGCCTTGTGGGAGACAGCGAGCCGTAATTATTATAAGAAACTCTTT. Its protein product is CALWETASRNYYKKLF.